The rows below give T cell receptor beta chains drawn from one sample of a study of blood T cell repertoires in COVID-19. Here immunoSEQ multiplex PCR was the method, and the copy in TCRdb shows in-frame clones only, minus some. The repertoire has about 40,000 clones, approximately 89% of them found once; the top ten carry approximately 10%. The sample consisted of peripheral blood. These receptors came from a woman in her seventies with acute or convalescent COVID-19. The CDR3 runs from the conserved cysteine through the conserved F or W. The order of the fields is clone size, J gene, V gene, CDR3 protein. Size is omitted from some rows. Given values are once, few, many or a class for expanded clones.

. TRBJ2-3 TRBV11-3 CASSSPGLAGGPEDTQYF
. TRBJ1-6 TRBV19 CASTSTISASYNSPLHF
. TRBJ2-3 TRBV11-2 CASSQGGSTDTQYF
. TRBJ2-3 TRBV14 CASSQLAGVTDTQYF
once TRBJ2-2 TRBV9 CASSARGAGASGTGELFF
. TRBJ1-3 TRBV27 CASSFGQGGGNTIYF
. TRBJ1-4 TRBV7-9 CASSRETLRGEKLFF
. TRBJ2-6 TRBV9 CASSSRTSGFGANVLTF
. TRBJ1-2 TRBV12-3/TRBV12-4 CASTVPGGGYTF
. TRBJ1-1 TRBV18 CASSMGLGFGGNTEAFF
. TRBJ2-3 TRBV5-1 CASSLAVTDTQYF
once TRBJ2-1 TRBV6-2/TRBV6-3 CASRPSGGDEQFF
few TRBJ1-2 TRBV19 CASSVQGAAVGYTF
. TRBJ2-2 TRBV27 CASSSTGKSVGELFF
. TRBJ1-5 TRBV27 CASSLPGLNQPQHF
few TRBJ1-3 TRBV5-1 CASSLVPGVWGSGNTIYF
. TRBJ2-3 TRBV11-3 CASSSTQGSDTQYF
. TRBJ2-5 TRBV24-1 CATSDRGTKQETQYF
. TRBJ2-2 TRBV6-2/TRBV6-3 CASSYRGDTGELFF
. TRBJ1-5 TRBV3-1/TRBV3-2 CASSQSTWGHQPQHF
once TRBJ2-2 TRBV10-3 CAISVRETAGTGELFF
. TRBJ2-1 TRBV7-9 CASSLGEYNEQFF
. TRBJ2-1 TRBV18 CASSPPATGTSGDGNEQFF
. TRBJ1-4 TRBV27 CASSSHGQGENEKLFF
once TRBJ2-5 TRBV3-1/TRBV3-2 CASSQRSGTQYF
. TRBJ2-1 TRBV2 CASRDLDMGLHEQFF
. TRBJ1-4 TRBV5-1 CASRSGQAVPGEKLFF
. TRBJ1-2 TRBV19 CASSIGTGVSLTWGYTF
. TRBJ2-3 TRBV5-1 CASSSGETDTQYF
. TRBJ1-5 TRBV28 CASKTGSEQPQHF
. TRBJ1-4 TRBV7-2 CASTWTATNEKLFF
. TRBJ1-2 TRBV18 CASSPDRDTGGYTF
. TRBJ1-3 TRBV15 CATSRGTGLVGNTIYF
. TRBJ2-2 TRBV5-4 CASRLAGLTNTGELFF